This T cell receptor (beta chain) appears in the sequencing data of a study of cytomegalovirus exposure and HLA in healthy donors. Looking at the study overall: A subsequent analysis stated that the 90 to 150 validation repertoires were run on the same platform as the roughly 670 first-cohort repertoires. Study-level points and caveats: The finding came from a later analysis; first-cohort TCR clusters tended to co-occur in the 120 or so validation repertoires.

On this clone itself: No antigen is known for it.

The table came from immunoSEQ multiplex PCR; TCRdb's copy has only in-frame clones and leaves some out. Of approximately 170,000 clones listed, roughly 85% are singletons. Germline loops: CDR1 MNHEY, CDR2 SVGAGI. V lost 5 bases and J 4 bases, leaving 15 bases between the germline ends. The CDR3 spans 14 residues. Sequenced input: PBMCs. The TCR originated in a man aged 18 to 29 in good health and CMV-seropositive. The genes are TRBV6-5 and TRBJ2-7; possible D gene TRBD1, 6 bases. The CDR3 bases are TGTGCCAGCAGTCCACTCGTCGACAGGTACGAGCAGTACTTC. Its protein is CASSPLVDRYEQYF.